This T cell receptor (beta chain) was obtained from a study of T cell responses to AZD1222 COVID-19 vaccine. Whole-study results and caveats: No day 14 peak samples; only post-peak repertoires were characterized. Clonal diversity was possibly underestimated, and white British individuals and females predominated among donors. Spike was spanned by vaccine-associated CD4 TCRs, which were dominant at 160-218 and 743-854. Reportedly, nearly half of unique spike TCRs recognized epitopes outside B.1.351/B.1.1.7 mutations.

Points on this clone: Its specificity is unknown.

Germline-derived CDR1 and CDR2 are MNHEY and SMNVEV (reference sequence). This CDR3 contains 14 residues. Trimming stripped 8 bases from V and 3 bases from J, with 14 bases between. TCRdb keeps only in-frame clones here, not all; method: immunoSEQ multiplex PCR. In the table there are approximately 150,000 clones, just over 90% of which are singletons. The chain uses TRBV27 and TRBJ1-5; D is possibly TRBD1 (5 bases). Sequencing was performed on peripheral blood, taken 28 days after the second AZD1222 dose. The sequence derives from an adult who received the AZD1222 COVID-19 vaccine. The CDR3 is CASRHRDFNQPQHF. CDR3 nucleotides: TGTGCCAGCCGACACCGGGACTTCAATCAGCCCCAGCATTTT.